These 13 T cell receptor beta chains were all obtained from the same sample, sequenced in a study of cytomegalovirus exposure and HLA in healthy donors. The primer mix had 60 Vbeta and 13 Jbeta primers. Method: immunoSEQ multiplex PCR; TCRdb's copy keeps in-frame clones and lacks some. The table records approximately 150,000 clones, around 77% of them present only once. Sequences were obtained from PBMCs. These receptors were collected from a man aged 55 to 70 in good health and CMV-seronegative.

The rearrangement links TRBV9 to TRBJ1-2; D is ambiguous. The V end was cut by 0 bases, the J end by 5 bases, with 17 bases between. This CDR3 spans 16 amino acids. The germline V gene encodes CDR1 SGDLS and CDR2 YYNGEE. The CDR3, as DNA: TGTGCCAGCAGCGTAGAGAGCAAAGCTATACTATATGGCTACACCTTC. Translation: CASSVESKAILYGYTF.

The chain carries TRBV5-1 and TRBJ2-3, with 12 nucleotides matching TRBD2. Germline values: CDR1 SGHRS, CDR2 YFSETQ. Trimming cost V 0 bases and J 3 bases; bases outside gene matches: 2. There are 16 residues in the CDR3. CDR3 in DNA: TGCGCCAGCAGCTTGGTCACTAGCGGGAGGACAGATACGCAGTATTTT. Translation gives CASSLVTSGRTDTQYF.

The genes are TRBV15 and TRBJ2-1, with TRBD1 as a possible D gene (5 bases). Trimming removed 0 bases at V and 4 bases at J, with 13 bases between. The CDR3 spans 16 residues. Looked up from germline, CDR1 is LNHNV and CDR2 is YYDKDF (reference sequence). CDR3 sequence: CATSREGLGVYNEQFF. As DNA, the CDR3 is TGTGCCACCAGCAGAGAGGGTTTAGGGGTTTACAATGAGCAGTTCTTC. Looking up the rest from reference TRBV15 and TRBJ2-1 gives the full variable domain: DAMVIQNPRYQVTQFGKPVTLSCSQTLNHNVMYWYQQKSSQAPKLLFHYYDKDFNNEADTPDNFQSRRPNTSFCFLDIRSPGLGDTAMYLCATSREGLGVYNEQFFGPGTRLTVL.

This clone was found a few times. The chain couples TRBV7-2 to TRBJ2-7; D is perhaps TRBD2 (6 bases). Per the germline V gene, CDR1 is SGHTA and CDR2 is FQGNSA. V shed 4 bases and J shed 2 bases, with 12 bases lying between them. The CDR3 has 14 residues. The CDR3 sequence is CASSSIGGTYEQYF. The CDR3 bases are TGTGCCAGCAGCTCGATCGGGGGTACCTACGAGCAGTACTTC.

This chain joins TRBV7-3 and TRBJ2-1; weak D call: TRBD1 (6 bases). In germline, CDR1 is SGHTA, CDR2 FQGTGA. The CDR3 runs to 15 residues. Trimming left V 2 bases short and J 3 bases short, with 11 bases between. For the CDR3, the DNA is TGTGCCAGCAGCTTAGGGGACACTGACTACAATGAGCAGTTCTTC. Translation: CASSLGDTDYNEQFF.

A few counts support this clone. This sequence joins TRBV7-3 and TRBJ2-1, with 11 bases identical to TRBD1. Germline V lookup: CDR1 SGHTA, CDR2 FQGTGA. V shed 5 bases and J 7 bases; nucleotides not matched to a gene: 10. The CDR3 loop spans 16 amino acids. The CDR3, as DNA: TGTGCCAGCAGCCAAAGGGGGGACAGGGGGTTTAATGAGCAGTTCTTC. Its translation is CASSQRGDRGFNEQFF.

CDR3 in amino acids: CASSLYTVNNEQFF. CDR3 sequence (DNA): TGTGCCAGCAGCTTGTACACAGTAAACAATGAGCAGTTCTTC. The V call is TRBV5-4, the J call TRBJ2-1; no clear D gene. With 1 base removed from V and 5 bases from J, the gap between germline ends came to 10 bases. Germline V CDR1 and CDR2: SGHNT, YYREEE (reference sequence). The CDR3 is made up of 14 amino acids.

The sample holds a few counts of this clone. This chain links TRBV6-1 with TRBJ1-5; the D is unclear. Trimming pared 5 bases from V and 0 bases from J, leaving 8 bases between. This CDR3 contains 14 residues. CDR1 and CDR2 (germline): MNHNS, SASEGT. The DNA for the CDR3 is TGTGCCAGCAGTTGGAGCTATAGCAATCAGCCCCAGCATTTT. This encodes CASSWSYSNQPQHF.

This clone was counted a single time. This chain links TRBV29-1 with TRBJ1-1; no clear D. The CDR3 covers 13 residues. V lost 8 bases to trimming and J lost 2 bases, with 15 bases between them. CDR1 is SQVTM, CDR2 ANQGSEA, per germline. CDR3 region: CSCGWSRNTEAFF. CDR3 nucleotides: TGCAGCTGCGGGTGGTCCCGAAACACTGAAGCTTTCTTT.

The rearrangement links TRBV28 to TRBJ2-3; D call uncertain. From germline, CDR1 is MDHEN and CDR2 SYDVKM. This CDR3 contains 14 residues. The germline V and J ends were trimmed by 3 bases and 1 base, with 8 bases remaining between them. The CDR3 loop reads CASSFTFRTDTQYF. CDR3 bases: TGTGCCAGCAGTTTTACTTTTCGCACAGATACGCAGTATTTT.

J is TRBJ2-5 and V is TRBV10-1, with 10 bases that match TRBD2. J gave up 5 bases and V 5 bases, and 5 bases lay outside the gene matches. This CDR3 spans 14 amino acids. The germline V gene encodes CDR1 WNHNN and CDR2 SYGVQD (reference sequence). The CDR3 region is CASSLAGAAETQYF. CDR3 nucleotide sequence: TGCGCCAGCAGTCTAGCGGGAGCTGCTGAGACCCAGTACTTC.

The rearrangement uses TRBV7-6 and TRBJ2-5; maybe TRBD2 (6 bases). CDR1 and CDR2 from the germline V gene are SGHVS and FNYEAQ. Trimming pared 1 base from V and 3 bases from J, leaving 9 bases between. This CDR3 comprises 14 residues. CDR3 sequence (DNA): TGTGCCAGCAGCTTAGGCCGGGGGAAAGAGACCCAGTACTTC. Translated: CASSLGRGKETQYF.

This clone was seen a single time. The chain has TRBV4-1 and TRBJ1-2; 7 nucleotides align to TRBD1. The CDR3 covers 17 residues. V lost 5 bases, J lost 4 bases, and 16 bases stayed unmatched. Germline assignment: CDR1 MGHRA and CDR2 YSYEKL. The CDR3 reads CASSSMNTMGQFYGYTF. The CDR3 nucleotides read TGCGCCAGCAGCTCAATGAATACCATGGGACAGTTCTATGGCTACACCTTC.